Detailed here is one T cell receptor beta chain. Its antigen is not yet known. The input lacks base qualities; no much larger clone sits a single base away. This specimen comes from a study of lymphopenia after photon versus proton radiotherapy (dated by TCRdb to the late 2010s). In terms of the full investigation: The immunological effects of photon versus proton radiation therapy were compared in patients with gastrointestinal tumors who developed high-grade lymphopenia. The goal of the study was to characterize the differences between the two radiation modalities in how they affect the immune system. The roughly 21 patients in the cohort had gastrointestinal tumors, were treated with either photon or proton therapy, and subsequently developed lymphopenia. What the study reported, not specific to this receptor: Among patients across the cohort who died, overall survival time showed an inverse correlation with a larger post-nadir drop in TCR diversity. The survival association was examined only in patients who died, and the authors described better survival with proton therapy as a possibility, not as a demonstrated result. After the lymphocyte count nadir, repertoires from photon-treated patients showed oligoclonal expansion, particularly of CD8+ Temra cells, and this expansion drove the decline in diversity. During treatment, patients who received photon therapy lost naive T cells and TCR diversity and gained effector/memory populations, whereas patients who received proton therapy remained relatively stable.

Library generation was performed with the immunoSEQ multiplex PCR assay. Deep sequencing of rearranged TCR beta loci, alongside multiparametric flow cytometry, was used to profile T cell repertoires. TCRdb mirrors the immuneACCESS table, restricted to in-frame sequences. Some clones are absent from its copies; in checked studies, under half trace to an unresolved V gene, and the reason for the others is unknown. Counted in this sample were some 27,000 clones; around 82% of them appeared once. Approximately 31% of the sample is held by the ten biggest clonotypes. From a lookup of the germline V gene, CDR1 and CDR2 are SGHRS and YFSETQ. Trimming removed 4 bases from V and 4 bases from J, leaving 11 bases between the germline ends. Measured from the cysteine to the phenylalanine, the CDR3 is 13 residues long. Just the 39-base CDR3 DNA is kept, in frame starting at base 1.

The chain is encoded by TRBV5-1 joined to TRBJ1-1; the D gene identity is not certain. The source was peripheral blood, collected from a patient treated with photon-based radiotherapy. The clonotype comes from a man aged 45-65 years with gastric cancer. The DNA sequence reads TGCGCCAGCAGCGGGAAGGCAGTCACTGAAGCTTTCTTT. It encodes CASSGKAVTEAFF.